The rows below give T cell receptor beta chains drawn from one sample of a study of metastatic and nonmetastatic thyroid tumors. TCRdb re-called clones via MiXCR from the PCR reads. In the table there are around 52,000 clones, 25% to 30% of which are singletons. Sequences were obtained from blood. The receptor source for this set is a female donor with papillary thyroid cancer or a benign thyroid nodule (not recorded which). Some clones in this sample may be carry-over from other donors' samples. Both conserved end residues are part of each CDR3. D genes are given only for firm matches. Clone size, where shown, is once, few, many, or a class for clones that have expanded.

V gene	clone size	D gene	J gene	CDR3 DNA	CDR3 protein
TRBV4-2	many	TRBD1	TRBJ1-2	TGTGCCAGCAGCAGGGACAGGGGAATAGAAGGCTACACCTTC	CASSRDRGIEGYTF
TRBV20-1	many	NA	TRBJ2-7	TGCAGTGCTAGAGATGGAGAGGGTATCCCCTACGAGCAGTACTTC	CSARDGEGIPYEQYF
TRBV12-3/TRBV12-4	NA	TRBD2	TRBJ2-1	TGTGCCAGCAGGGAAAGACTAGCGGGAGTGAATGAGCAGTTCTTC	CASRERLAGVNEQFF
TRBV10-2	medium-sized	NA	TRBJ1-5	TGCGCCAGCAGTGATCAGGAGCTCGGACGCAATCAGCCCCAGCATTTT	CASSDQELGRNQPQHF
TRBV9	NA	NA	TRBJ2-7	TGTGCCAGCAGCTCAACAGGGATCAACGGCGAGCAGTACTTC	CASSSTGINGEQYF
TRBV6-1	few	NA	TRBJ1-2	TGTGCCAGCAAGTCAGGGCAAACTAACTATGGCTACACCTTC	CASKSGQTNYGYTF
TRBV15	NA	NA	TRBJ2-5	TGTGCCAGCAGCAAGGGGGAACAGGAGCTTCAAGAGACCCAGAAATTC	CASSKGEQELQETQKF
TRBV20-1	NA	NA	TRBJ2-3	TGCAGTGCTAGAAGCCAGGTATACACAGATACGCAGTATTTT	CSARSQVYTDTQYF
TRBV24-1	few	NA	TRBJ2-2	TGTGCCACCAGTGATCCGGGGACAGTCACCGGGAGGTCCGCCGGGGAGCTGTTTTTT	CATSDPGTVTGRSAGELFF
TRBV20-1	many	NA	TRBJ2-3	TGCAGTGCTAGAAAGGGTGGGAACACAGATACGCAGTATTTT	CSARKGGNTDTQYF
TRBV20-1	many	NA	TRBJ1-1	TGCAGTGCCAAGAAGGGGGTCACTGAAGCTTTCTTT	CSAKKGVTEAFF
TRBV6-1	few	TRBD2	TRBJ2-7	TGTGCCAGCAGAAGAGCTAGCGGGATACTCGAGCAGTACTTC	CASRRASGILEQYF
TRBV19	NA	NA	TRBJ1-2	TGTGCCAGTAGTCCTGCCGCAGTTAACTATGGCTACACCTTC	CASSPAAVNYGYTF
TRBV6-1	medium-sized	TRBD2	TRBJ2-5	TGTGCCAGCAGGAGGACTAGCGGCCAAGAGACCCAGTACTTC	CASRRTSGQETQYF
TRBV6-9	few	NA	TRBJ2-3	TGTGCCAGCAGTTATACCCAGCCCACAGATACGCAGTATTTT	CASSYTQPTDTQYF
TRBV12-3/TRBV12-4	few	TRBD1	TRBJ2-1	TGTGCCAGCATTTGGACAGGGGGTTACAATGAGCAGTTCTTC	CASIWTGGYNEQFF
TRBV12-3/TRBV12-4	NA	TRBD1	TRBJ2-7	TGTGCCAGCAATCTAGGGACAGGGAAGGGTTCATACGAGCAGTACTTC	CASNLGTGKGSYEQYF
TRBV6-1	NA	NA	TRBJ2-7	TGTGCCAGCAGCCACGAGGGCGTCGGACACTACGAGCAGTACTTC	CASSHEGVGHYEQYF
TRBV27	NA	NA	TRBJ2-7	TGTGCCAGCAGTTTAACGCACAGCTCCTACGAGCAGTACTTC	CASSLTHSSYEQYF
TRBV10-3	few	NA	TRBJ1-1	TGTGCCATCAGTCCGGTGGGAATGACTGAAGCTTTCTTT	CAISPVGMTEAFF
TRBV28	medium-sized	TRBD1	TRBJ1-2	TGTGCCAGCAGTTCCTCGACAGGGATCACCCGGGGCTACACCTTC	CASSSSTGITRGYTF
TRBV20-1	NA	NA	TRBJ1-2	TGCAGTGCTATAGGAGGAGGAGCAGCTAACTATGGCTACACCTTC	CSAIGGGAANYGYTF
TRBV5-4	NA	TRBD1	TRBJ1-4	TGTGCCAGCAGTATGAACAGGGGTGGTGAAAAACTGTTTTTT	CASSMNRGGEKLFF
TRBV3-1	many	NA	TRBJ1-3	TGTGCCAGCAGCCAAGGTGACCCCCGCTCTGGAAACACCATATATTTT	CASSQGDPRSGNTIYF
TRBV19	NA	TRBD2	TRBJ2-2	TGTGCCAGTAGTATTCATAGCGGGAGGGCCTCCGGGGAGCTGTTTTTT	CASSIHSGRASGELFF
TRBV19	NA	NA	TRBJ2-1	TGTGCCAGTAGTTCAAAAATGGGTGAGCAGTTCTTC	CASSSKMGEQFF
TRBV20-1	many	NA	TRBJ1-2	TGCAGTGGTGGGCAGGGAGACTATGGCTACACCTTC	CSGGQGDYGYTF
TRBV4-3	few	TRBD2	TRBJ2-5	TGCGCCAGCAGCCAAGTCGGCGGGGGCCAAGAGACCCAGTACTTC	CASSQVGGGQETQYF
TRBV28	NA	TRBD1	TRBJ1-2	TGTGCCAGCAGAGACAGGGGGTTGACTGGCTACACCTTC	CASRDRGLTGYTF
TRBV12-3/TRBV12-4	few	NA	TRBJ2-1	TGTGCCAGCAGGGTGGCGGGACATTCCTACAATGAGCAGTTCTTC	CASRVAGHSYNEQFF
TRBV5-4	many	TRBD1	TRBJ1-6	TGTGCCAGCAGGTACACAGGGGGCGCAGAGAATTCACCCCTCCACTTT	CASRYTGGAENSPLHF
TRBV6-6	NA	NA	TRBJ1-1	TGTGCCAGCAGTTACTCGAGAGGGGACACTGAAGCTTTCTTT	CASSYSRGDTEAFF
TRBV24-1	NA	NA	TRBJ1-2	TGTGCCACCAGTGAAGGTCCCTCGACAGCCAGCGATGGCTACACCTTC	CATSEGPSTASDGYTF
TRBV20-1	NA	NA	TRBJ1-2	TGCAGTGCTAGAGATCTGTATGGCTACACCTTC	CSARDLYGYTF
TRBV19	few	NA	TRBJ1-5	TGTGCCAGTAGGCCGGGACGGTCCAATCAGCCCCAGCATTTT	CASRPGRSNQPQHF
TRBV5-1	many	TRBD2	TRBJ2-3	TGCGCCAGCAGCTTGCTGGGACTAGCGGGAGGGGCCACAGATACGCAGTATTTT	CASSLLGLAGGATDTQYF
TRBV19	NA	NA	TRBJ2-3	TGTGCCAGTACCCCAGGGATCGGGCGTTTTAGCGATACGCAGTATTTT	CASTPGIGRFSDTQYF
TRBV3-1	many	TRBD1	TRBJ1-4	TGTGCCAGCAGCCAAGGGGGACAGGCTGGCAATGAAAAACTGTTTTTT	CASSQGGQAGNEKLFF
TRBV11-3	many	NA	TRBJ1-1	TGTGCCTCCCGGGAGGGGGATGGGCCCGCTTTCTTT	CASREGDGPAFF
TRBV19	NA	NA	TRBJ1-2	TGTGCCAGTAGTATAGCACAGCTCTATGGCTACACCTTC	CASSIAQLYGYTF
TRBV2	few	TRBD1	TRBJ1-2	TGTGCCAGCGGACCCGACAGGGATGGCTACACCTTC	CASGPDRDGYTF
TRBV9	NA	TRBD1	TRBJ1-5	TGTGCCAGCAGCGTAGGGACAGGGGAGGGCCAGCCCCAGCATTTT	CASSVGTGEGQPQHF
TRBV6-2/TRBV6-3	few	NA	TRBJ1-1	TGTGCCAGCTTCCCACGCCCTTTAGGTGCTGAAGCTTTCTTT	CASFPRPLGAEAFF
TRBV5-1	NA	NA	TRBJ1-2	TGCGCCAGCAGCTTTGGGGACGTGAAGGATGGCTACACCTTC	CASSFGDVKDGYTF
TRBV20-1	few	NA	TRBJ2-7	TGCAGTGCTAGAGATCCCTCCAGACCGAACTACGAGCAGTACTTC	CSARDPSRPNYEQYF
TRBV28	few	TRBD1	TRBJ1-2	TGTGCCAGCAGCCCGGACAGGGTGGGCTATGGCTACACCTTC	CASSPDRVGYGYTF
TRBV27	NA	NA	TRBJ1-1	TGTGCCAGCAGTTTAGCAGGGCGTGACACTGAAGCTTACTTT	CASSLAGRDTEAYF